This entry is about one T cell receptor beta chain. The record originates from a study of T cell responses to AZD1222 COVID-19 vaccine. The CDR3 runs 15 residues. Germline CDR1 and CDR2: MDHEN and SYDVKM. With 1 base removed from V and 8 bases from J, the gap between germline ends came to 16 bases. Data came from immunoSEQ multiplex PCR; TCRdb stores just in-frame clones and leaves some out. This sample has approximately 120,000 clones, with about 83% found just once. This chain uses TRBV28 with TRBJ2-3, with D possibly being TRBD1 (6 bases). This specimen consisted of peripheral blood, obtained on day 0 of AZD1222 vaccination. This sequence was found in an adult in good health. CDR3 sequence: CASSLSGVLQGTQYF. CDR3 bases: TGTGCCAGCAGTTTATCAGGGGTGCTACAGGGTACGCAGTATTTT.